The rows below give T cell receptor beta chains drawn from one sample of a study of shared clonotypes between healthy human individuals. Assay: immunoSEQ multiplex PCR; the TCRdb copy retains only in-frame clones and omits some. Of roughly 320,000 clones in the sample, around 90% were seen once. Material: memory CD8+ T cells sorted from blood. The source is a man aged 18 to 35 in good health. CDR3s include the opening cysteine and the closing phenylalanine or tryptophan. Fields, in order: V gene, clone size, D gene, J gene, CDR3 protein, CDR3 DNA. The D gene is left open where the match is weak. The size entry is marked missing in some rows and otherwise reads once, few, many or a size class.

v_call: TRBV7-9
clone_size: -
d_call: -
j_call: TRBJ2-7
cdr3_aa: CASSQEGFGEQYF
cdr3_nt: TGTGCCAGCAGCCAGGAGGGGTTCGGCGAGCAGTACTTC

v_call: TRBV27
clone_size: -
d_call: -
j_call: TRBJ1-2
cdr3_aa: CASSPTRTTRYGYTF
cdr3_nt: TGTGCCAGCAGCCCAACCAGGACAACCAGATATGGCTACACCTTC

v_call: TRBV5-4
clone_size: -
d_call: -
j_call: TRBJ1-2
cdr3_aa: CASSQPNYGYTF
cdr3_nt: TGTGCCAGCAGCCAACCGAACTATGGCTACACCTTC

v_call: TRBV12-5
clone_size: -
d_call: TRBD2
j_call: TRBJ2-3
cdr3_aa: CASGLERPTTSVSQYF
cdr3_nt: TGTGCTAGTGGTTTGGAGCGACCCACGACTAGCGTGTCGCAGTATTTT

v_call: TRBV28
clone_size: -
d_call: -
j_call: TRBJ1-1
cdr3_aa: CASSRAPKWTLGAFF
cdr3_nt: TGTGCCAGCAGCCGAGCCCCGAAATGGACTTTGGGAGCTTTCTTT

v_call: TRBV7-9
clone_size: -
d_call: -
j_call: TRBJ2-1
cdr3_aa: CASSQAPAEQFF
cdr3_nt: TGTGCCAGCAGCCAGGCACCAGCTGAGCAGTTCTTC

v_call: TRBV28
clone_size: -
d_call: TRBD1
j_call: TRBJ1-2
cdr3_aa: CASSLGQGAWGGYTF
cdr3_nt: TGTGCCAGCAGTTTAGGGCAGGGGGCATGGGGAGGCTACACCTTC

v_call: TRBV13
clone_size: -
d_call: -
j_call: TRBJ2-1
cdr3_aa: CASSQGSTAYNEQFF
cdr3_nt: TGTGCCAGCAGCCAAGGGTCAACAGCCTACAATGAGCAGTTCTTC

v_call: TRBV6-6
clone_size: once
d_call: TRBD2
j_call: TRBJ2-1
cdr3_aa: CASSYVRGGTNNEQFF
cdr3_nt: TGTGCCAGCAGTTACGTGCGCGGGGGGACTAACAATGAGCAGTTCTTC

v_call: TRBV9
clone_size: -
d_call: -
j_call: TRBJ1-4
cdr3_aa: CASSVDGREYEKLFF
cdr3_nt: TGTGCCAGCAGCGTAGACGGTAGGGAGTATGAAAAACTGTTTTTT

v_call: TRBV6-5
clone_size: -
d_call: TRBD1
j_call: TRBJ2-7
cdr3_aa: CASSSDRDSYEQYF
cdr3_nt: TGTGCCAGCAGTTCGGACAGGGACTCCTACGAGCAGTACTTC

v_call: TRBV5-1
clone_size: -
d_call: -
j_call: TRBJ1-5
cdr3_aa: CASSLRQHANQPQHF
cdr3_nt: TGCGCCAGCAGCTTAAGGCAGCACGCGAATCAGCCCCAGCATTTT

v_call: TRBV29-1
clone_size: -
d_call: -
j_call: TRBJ1-2
cdr3_aa: CSVVEGEENYGYTF
cdr3_nt: TGCAGCGTTGTAGAGGGGGAGGAGAACTATGGCTACACCTTC

v_call: TRBV5-1
clone_size: -
d_call: -
j_call: TRBJ2-1
cdr3_aa: CASSLGAPGHTLPPEQFF
cdr3_nt: TGCGCCAGCAGCCTGGGAGCCCCGGGACACACCCTCCCTCCCGAGCAGTTCTTC

v_call: TRBV4-1
clone_size: -
d_call: -
j_call: TRBJ2-7
cdr3_aa: CASSQVVSPGEQYF
cdr3_nt: TGCGCCAGCAGCCAAGTCGTCAGCCCTGGGGAGCAGTACTTC

v_call: TRBV27
clone_size: few
d_call: TRBD2
j_call: TRBJ2-1
cdr3_aa: CASSETSGAYNEQFF
cdr3_nt: TGTGCCAGCAGCGAGACTAGCGGGGCCTACAATGAGCAGTTCTTC

v_call: TRBV7-9
clone_size: once
d_call: -
j_call: TRBJ1-1
cdr3_aa: CASSSTLVNTEAFF
cdr3_nt: TGTGCCAGCAGCTCTACATTAGTGAACACTGAAGCTTTCTTT

v_call: TRBV11-1
clone_size: -
d_call: -
j_call: TRBJ2-1
cdr3_aa: CASSPGPYNEQFF
cdr3_nt: TGTGCCAGCAGCCCGGGACCATACAATGAGCAGTTCTTC

v_call: TRBV25-1
clone_size: once
d_call: TRBD2
j_call: TRBJ2-3
cdr3_aa: CASSDLAASTDTQYF
cdr3_nt: TGTGCCAGCAGTGACCTAGCGGCTAGCACAGATACGCAGTATTTT

v_call: TRBV15
clone_size: -
d_call: -
j_call: TRBJ2-5
cdr3_aa: CATSRDPGETQYF
cdr3_nt: TGTGCCACCAGCAGAGACCCCGGGGAGACCCAGTACTTC

v_call: TRBV9
clone_size: few
d_call: -
j_call: TRBJ2-7
cdr3_aa: CASSVMADSYEQYF
cdr3_nt: TGTGCCAGCAGCGTTATGGCAGACTCCTACGAGCAGTACTTC

v_call: TRBV15
clone_size: -
d_call: TRBD1
j_call: TRBJ1-2
cdr3_aa: CATSAGQGGGANGYTF
cdr3_nt: TGTGCCACCAGCGCCGGACAGGGTGGGGGAGCAAATGGCTACACCTTC

v_call: TRBV5-1
clone_size: -
d_call: -
j_call: TRBJ1-2
cdr3_aa: CASSPDRLDYGYTF
cdr3_nt: TGCGCCAGCAGCCCCGACAGGCTAGACTATGGCTACACCTTC

v_call: TRBV9
clone_size: -
d_call: -
j_call: TRBJ2-3
cdr3_aa: CASSVGGSFTDTQYF
cdr3_nt: TGTGCCAGCAGCGTAGGTGGGAGCTTCACAGATACGCAGTATTTT

v_call: TRBV30
clone_size: -
d_call: -
j_call: TRBJ2-1
cdr3_aa: CAWAQGGNEQFF
cdr3_nt: TGTGCCTGGGCCCAAGGGGGCAATGAGCAGTTCTTC

v_call: TRBV7-2
clone_size: -
d_call: -
j_call: TRBJ2-1
cdr3_aa: CASNFSYNEQFF
cdr3_nt: TGTGCCAGCAACTTTTCGTACAATGAGCAGTTCTTC

v_call: TRBV19
clone_size: -
d_call: TRBD2
j_call: TRBJ2-1
cdr3_aa: CASSTLTGTSVYNEQFF
cdr3_nt: TGTGCCAGTAGTACCCTCACCGGGACTAGCGTTTACAATGAGCAGTTCTTC

v_call: TRBV13
clone_size: -
d_call: TRBD2
j_call: TRBJ2-5
cdr3_aa: CASSERTSGVETQYF
cdr3_nt: TGTGCCAGCAGCGAACGGACTAGCGGGGTAGAGACCCAGTACTTC